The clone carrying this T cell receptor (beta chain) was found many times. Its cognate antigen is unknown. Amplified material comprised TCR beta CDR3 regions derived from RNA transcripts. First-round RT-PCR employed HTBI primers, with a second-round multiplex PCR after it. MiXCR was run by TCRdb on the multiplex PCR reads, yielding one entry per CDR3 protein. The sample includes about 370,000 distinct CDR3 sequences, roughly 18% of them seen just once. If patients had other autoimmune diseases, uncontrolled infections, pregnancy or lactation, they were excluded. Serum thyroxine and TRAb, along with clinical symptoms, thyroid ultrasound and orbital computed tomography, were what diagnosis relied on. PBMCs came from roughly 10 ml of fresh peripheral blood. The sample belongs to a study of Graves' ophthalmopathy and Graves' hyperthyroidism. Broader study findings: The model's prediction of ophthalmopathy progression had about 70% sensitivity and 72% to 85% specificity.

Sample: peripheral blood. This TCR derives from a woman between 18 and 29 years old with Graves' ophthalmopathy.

The CDR3 DNA is TGTGCCTGGAGTCATTCCCGGGGGCAGGGCAAAAACATTCAGTACTTC. Its translation is CAWSHSRGQGKNIQYF. The chain employs TRBV30 and TRBJ2-4, with D possibly called TRBD1 or TRBD2 (6 bases each). Deletions cut 2 bases from V and 3 bases from J, with 17 bases between. The germline gives CDR1 GTSNPN, CDR2 SVGIG (reference sequence). This CDR3 has 16 residues.